This T cell receptor (beta chain) derives from a study of T cells in Graves' hyperthyroidism and ophthalmopathy. General study findings and limits: Appearing also in blood were most of the thyroid clonotypes expanded above 0.001. The model foresaw ophthalmopathy a median approximately 6.3 months prior to onset.

Trimming cost V 4 bases and J 8 bases; bases outside gene matches: 8. This CDR3 region has 15 residues. The investigators amplified TCR beta CDR3 regions from RNA transcripts. In the first-round RT-PCR of the TCR CDR3, the HTBI primer set was used. TCRdb analysed the multiplex PCR reads with MiXCR anew, one entry per CDR3 protein. This table holds roughly 290,000 distinct CDR3 sequences, less than 15% found once. This clonotype was detected only a few times. What it binds is not known. The V call is TRBV12-3 or TRBV12-4, the J call TRBJ1-2, with 12 bases lining up with TRBD1. This clonotype was obtained from a woman aged 30 to 39 with Graves' hyperthyroidism that later progressed to Graves' ophthalmopathy. Sequencing was performed on blood. DNA for the CDR3: TGTGCCAGCAGTTCCACGGGACAGGGGGCCATGGGCTACACCTTC. It encodes CASSSTGQGAMGYTF.